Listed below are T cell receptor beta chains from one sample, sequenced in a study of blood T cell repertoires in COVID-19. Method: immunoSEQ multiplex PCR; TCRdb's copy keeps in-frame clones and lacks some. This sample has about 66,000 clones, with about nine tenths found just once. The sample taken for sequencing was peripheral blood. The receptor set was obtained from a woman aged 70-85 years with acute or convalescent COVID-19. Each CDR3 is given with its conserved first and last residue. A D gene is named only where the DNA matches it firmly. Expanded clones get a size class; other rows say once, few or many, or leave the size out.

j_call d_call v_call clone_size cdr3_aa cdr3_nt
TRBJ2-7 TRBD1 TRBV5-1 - CASSLGLGTVTYEQYF TGCGCCAGCAGCTTGGGGCTCGGGACAGTAACCTACGAGCAGTACTTC
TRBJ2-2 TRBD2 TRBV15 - CATGAGGITGELFF TGTGCCACCGGGGCGGGGGGTATCACCGGGGAGCTGTTTTTT
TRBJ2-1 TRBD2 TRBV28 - CASRGTSGRSNSYNEQFF TGTGCCAGCAGAGGGACTAGCGGGAGATCTAACTCCTACAATGAGCAGTTCTTC
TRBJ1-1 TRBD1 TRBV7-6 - CASSANRGTEAFF TGTGCCAGCAGCGCCAACAGGGGCACTGAAGCTTTCTTT
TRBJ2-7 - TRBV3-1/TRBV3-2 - CASSLQGEPAQYF TGTGCCAGCAGTCTACAGGGTGAACCCGCGCAGTACTTC
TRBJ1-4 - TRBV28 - CASSSYPATNEKLFF TGTGCCAGCAGTTCCTACCCTGCAACTAATGAAAAACTGTTTTTT
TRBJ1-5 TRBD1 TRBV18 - CASSLTGFNQPQHF TGTGCCAGCTCTCTGACAGGGTTCAATCAGCCCCAGCATTTT
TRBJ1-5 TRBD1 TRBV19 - CASSLRTGNSNQPQHF TGTGCCAGTAGTCTCAGGACAGGAAATAGCAATCAGCCCCAGCATTTT
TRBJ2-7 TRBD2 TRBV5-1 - CASSLTAGRDEQYF TGCGCCAGCAGCTTGACGGCCGGGAGGGACGAGCAGTACTTC
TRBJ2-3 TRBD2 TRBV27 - CASVSSGGSADTQYF TGTGCCAGCGTTTCCAGCGGGGGATCAGCGGATACGCAGTATTTT
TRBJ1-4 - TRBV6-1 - CASSEAKSSTNEKLFF TGTGCCAGCAGTGAAGCCAAGAGTTCAACTAATGAAAAACTGTTTTTT
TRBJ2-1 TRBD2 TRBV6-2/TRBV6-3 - CASSYSTSGGAYNEQFF TGTGCCAGCAGTTACTCGACTAGCGGGGGGGCCTACAATGAGCAGTTCTTC
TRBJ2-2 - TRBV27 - CASSFDRYTGELFF TGTGCCAGCAGTTTTGACAGATACACCGGGGAGCTGTTTTTT
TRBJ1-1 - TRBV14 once CASSITLNTEAFF TGTGCCAGCAGCATAACACTGAACACTGAAGCTTTCTTT
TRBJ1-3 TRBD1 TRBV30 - CAWSVGMTGVTAGNTIYF TGTGCCTGGAGTGTAGGCATGACAGGGGTAACGGCTGGAAACACCATATATTTT
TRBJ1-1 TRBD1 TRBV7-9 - CASSWVTGTTEAFF TGTGCCAGCAGCTGGGTGACAGGGACCACTGAAGCTTTCTTT
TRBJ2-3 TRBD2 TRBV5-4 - CASSLGLAGGPRTDTQYF TGTGCCAGCAGTCTTGGGCTAGCGGGAGGGCCAAGGACAGATACGCAGTATTTT
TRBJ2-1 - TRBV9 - CASSLGQSSYNEQFF TGTGCCAGCAGCTTAGGACAGAGCTCCTACAATGAGCAGTTCTTC
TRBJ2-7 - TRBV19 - CASSIVLGGDEQYF TGTGCCAGTAGTATAGTACTAGGGGGTGACGAGCAGTACTTC
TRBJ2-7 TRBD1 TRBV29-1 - CSGLTGGSYEQYF TGCAGCGGACTGACAGGGGGCTCGTACGAGCAGTACTTC
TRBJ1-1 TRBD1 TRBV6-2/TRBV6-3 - CASSYGDRGPAFF TGTGCCAGCAGTTACGGGGACAGGGGGCCGGCTTTCTTT
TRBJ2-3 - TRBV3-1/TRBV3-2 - CASSQASGTGPDTQYF TGTGCCAGCAGCCAAGCCAGCGGGACAGGTCCAGATACGCAGTATTTT
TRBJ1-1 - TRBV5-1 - CASTLQENTEAFF TGCGCCAGCACCTTACAGGAGAACACTGAAGCTTTCTTT
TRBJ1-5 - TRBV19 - CASRTNSEHQPQHF TGTGCCAGTAGGACCAACAGTGAACATCAGCCCCAGCATTTT
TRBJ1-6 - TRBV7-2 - CASSPKGHNIPNSPLHF TGTGCCAGCAGCCCGAAGGGACACAACATACCGAATTCACCCCTCCACTTT